The 22 T cell receptor beta chains reported below all come from one sample, sequenced in a study of T cell responses to AZD1222 COVID-19 vaccine. Generated by immunoSEQ multiplex PCR, the TCRdb table keeps only in-frame clones and is missing some. Among roughly 150,000 clones listed, approximately 90% were seen once. This specimen was peripheral blood, taken 28 days after the second AZD1222 dose. Receptors originate from an adult who received the AZD1222 COVID-19 vaccine.

This sequence joins TRBV30 and TRBJ1-5; unclear D gene. CDR3 size: 16 residues. V lost 0 bases to trimming and J lost 0 bases, with 12 bases between them. CDR1 GTSNPN and CDR2 SVGIG come from the germline V gene (reference sequence). Here the CDR3 reads CAWSVRRRASNQPQHF. DNA for the CDR3: TGTGCCTGGAGTGTACGGAGGAGGGCTAGCAATCAGCCCCAGCATTTT.

The chain has TRBV25-1 and TRBJ2-1; TRBD2 agrees at 7 bases. This CDR3 comprises 16 residues. Germline CDR1 reads MGHDK; CDR2 reads SYGVNS. Unmatched junction bases numbered 12, after V lost 3 bases and J lost 7 bases. CDR3 bases: TGTGCCAGCAGTGACCCCCCTGGGGGGGGTCGGAATGAGCAGTTCTTC. Amino acid sequence: CASSDPPGGGRNEQFF.

This clone was counted a single time. The CDR3 DNA is TGTGCCAGCAGCGACCGGGACAGGGCTTACACTGAAGCTTTCTTT. Its protein product is CASSDRDRAYTEAFF. The chain uses TRBV21-1 and TRBJ1-1; TRBD1 was called by the table and not checked on the DNA. TRBV21-1 is described as a pseudogene. The CDR3 is made up of 15 amino acids.

The V and J genes are TRBV3-1 (or the pseudogene TRBV3-2) and TRBJ2-4; 9 bases are shared with TRBD2. The CDR3 covers 15 residues. Germline V gene data show CDR1 as LGHDT and CDR2 as YNNKEL (reference sequence). The junction had 8 bases not matched to a gene; V was cut back by 0 bases and J by 11 bases. The CDR3 is CASSQDSPLAGFQYF. CDR3 nucleotides: TGTGCCAGCAGCCAAGACTCCCCTCTAGCGGGGTTTCAGTACTTC.

J is TRBJ1-3 and V is TRBV19, with TRBD1 identical over 8 bases. Germline V gives CDR1 LNHDA, CDR2 SQIVND (reference sequence). V shed 7 bases and J 0 bases; nucleotides not matched to a gene: 8. The CDR3 is 16 residues long. This CDR3 is CASIPTGESSGNTIYF. CDR3 nucleotide sequence: TGTGCCAGTATTCCGACAGGGGAAAGCTCTGGAAACACCATATATTTT.

The V gene is TRBV7-9, the J gene TRBJ2-1, with TRBD1 identical over 7 bases. Germline trimming cut 5 bases from V and 13 bases from J; bases unmatched to any gene: 20. CDR3 length equals 16 residues. The germline CDR1 and CDR2 sequences are SEHNR and FQNEAQ (reference sequence). This chain's CDR3 is CASSPQFPVTGVAQFF. CDR3 DNA sequence: TGTGCCAGCAGCCCTCAATTTCCGGTAACAGGGGTTGCTCAGTTCTTC.

This chain connects TRBV7-9 to TRBJ2-3; 10 bases map to TRBD2. The CDR3 spans 17 residues. Looked up from germline, CDR1 is SEHNR and CDR2 is FQNEAQ (reference sequence). Germline trimming cut 0 bases from V and 1 base from J; bases unmatched to any gene: 4. In DNA, the CDR3 is TGTGCCAGCAGCTTAGCGCGGACTAGCGGACGCACAGATACGCAGTATTTT. Translating it yields CASSLARTSGRTDTQYF.

This clone was recorded once. J is TRBJ1-4 and V is TRBV6-5; 7 positions agree with TRBD1. V was pared by 7 bases and J by 3 bases, with 5 bases of the junction left unmatched. CDR3 length: 14 amino acids. Looked up from germline, CDR1 is MNHEY and CDR2 is SVGAGI. This CDR3 reads CASTSTGANEKLFF. CDR3 nucleotide sequence: TGTGCCAGCACTTCTACAGGGGCTAATGAAAAACTGTTTTTT.

The rearrangement links TRBV7-2 to TRBJ1-2; a weak D match, TRBD1 (6 bases). There are 15 residues in the CDR3. V shed 2 bases and J shed 0 bases, with 10 bases lying between them. CDR1 and CDR2 (germline): SGHTA, FQGNSA. The chain's CDR3 is CASSLLGQSNYGYTF. In DNA form, the CDR3 reads TGTGCCAGCAGCTTACTTGGACAGTCTAACTATGGCTACACCTTC. Full variable domain (outside the CDR3, taken from reference TRBV7-2 and TRBJ1-2): GAGVSQSPSNKVTEKGKDVELRCDPISGHTALYWYRQSLGQGLEFLIYFQGNSAPDKSGLPSDRFSAERTGGSVSTLTIQRTQQEDSAVYLCASSLLGQSNYGYTFGSGTRLTVV.

The chain carries TRBV4-3 and TRBJ2-1, with D possibly being TRBD1 or TRBD2 (5 bases each). CDR1 is LGHNA, CDR2 YSLEER, per germline. This CDR3 is 17 amino acids long. V dropped 0 bases and J dropped 6 bases, with 18 bases sitting between them. CDR3 sequence: CASSQDLGRGRANEQFF. CDR3 coding DNA: TGCGCCAGCAGCCAAGATCTGGGACGAGGTAGGGCCAATGAGCAGTTCTTC.

The CDR3 loop is CASSLAVAGGNEQFF. The CDR3 coding sequence is TGCGCCAGCAGCTTGGCAGTAGCGGGAGGAAATGAGCAGTTCTTC. The V call is TRBV5-1, the J call TRBJ2-1, with 10 bases fitting TRBD2. The junction had 4 bases not matched to a gene; V was cut back by 0 bases and J by 7 bases. This CDR3 has 15 amino acids. CDR1 and CDR2 (germline): SGHRS, YFSETQ.

The V gene is TRBV6-5, the J gene TRBJ1-5; maybe TRBD1 (5 bases). Trimming stripped 5 bases from V and 2 bases from J, with 10 bases between. Germline lookup yields CDR1 MNHEY and CDR2 SVGAGI. The CDR3 extends over 14 amino acids. DNA of the CDR3: TGTGCCAGCAGTCCAGGGAGGGGCAATCAGCCCCAGCATTTT. This codes for CASSPGRGNQPQHF.

This chain uses TRBV5-6 with TRBJ1-4; 7 positions agree with TRBD1. Germline V lookup: CDR1 SGHDT, CDR2 YYEEEE. The V segment lost 2 bases and the J segment 8 bases; nucleotides outside the gene matches: 3. The CDR3 sequence is 13 residues long. Written as DNA, the CDR3 is TGTGCCAGCAGCTTTAGGGACAGCGAAAAACTGTTTTTT. Residues: CASSFRDSEKLFF.

The genes are TRBV3-1 (or the pseudogene TRBV3-2) and TRBJ1-6; D call uncertain. V gave up 4 bases and J gave up 0 bases, with 16 bases separating them. CDR3 length equals 18 residues. From germline, CDR1 is LGHDT and CDR2 YNNKEL (reference sequence). CDR3 DNA sequence: TGTGCCAGCAGCCGACGAAGCGTACGGGGCTCCTATAATTCACCCCTCCACTTT. Encoded protein: CASSRRSVRGSYNSPLHF.

The chain carries TRBV6-5 and TRBJ2-5, with 8 nucleotides matching TRBD1. CDR1 and CDR2 (germline): MNHEY, SVGAGI. V dropped 9 bases and J dropped 2; count of bases not matched to a gene: 5. The CDR3 has 13 amino acids. The DNA of the CDR3 is TGTGCCAGTTATACAGGGGGTCAAGAGACCCAGTACTTC. This translates into CASYTGGQETQYF.

This chain joins TRBV11-2 and TRBJ2-1; D gene unclear. V lost 3 bases to trimming and J lost 4 bases, with 16 bases between them. Germline CDR1 SGHAT, CDR2 FQNNGV. CDR3 length equals 16 residues. CDR3 in DNA: TGTGCCAGCAGCTTTGAGAGGATCCGACGGTACAATGAGCAGTTCTTC. It yields the protein CASSFERIRRYNEQFF.

The rearrangement links TRBV15 to TRBJ2-2, with no clear D. CDR3 length equals 11 residues. V was shortened by 2 bases and J by 5 bases, with 0 bases between the two germline ends. Germline V gene sequence: CDR1 LNHNV, CDR2 YYDKDF (reference sequence). CDR3: CATSRTGELFF. CDR3 nucleotide sequence: TGTGCCACCAGCAGAACCGGGGAGCTGTTTTTT. The full variable domain, completed using reference TRBV15 and TRBJ2-2, is DAMVIQNPRYQVTQFGKPVTLSCSQTLNHNVMYWYQQKSSQAPKLLFHYYDKDFNNEADTPDNFQSRRPNTSFCFLDIRSPGLGDTAMYLCATSRTGELFFGEGSRLTVL.

The chain joins TRBV28 to TRBJ1-1; D gene uncertain. The length of the CDR3 is 12 residues. Germline CDR1 reads MDHEN; CDR2 reads SYDVKM. The V gene lost 7 bases and the J gene lost 8 bases, with 14 bases spanning the gap. The chain's CDR3 is CASTSPVGEAFF. Here the CDR3 DNA reads TGTGCCAGCACCTCCCCCGTGGGGGAAGCTTTCTTT.

The V gene is TRBV7-2, the J gene TRBJ1-5; a possible D gene is TRBD1 (6 bases). V lost 5 bases and J lost 0, with 20 bases in between. The germline CDR1 and CDR2 sequences are SGHTA and FQGNSA. The CDR3 runs 18 residues. In DNA, the CDR3 is TGTGCCAGCAGCCCAACCTGGGGGGGGCGTGATAGCAATCAGCCCCAGCATTTT. As protein: CASSPTWGGRDSNQPQHF.

The chain has TRBV19 and TRBJ2-1, with 8 bases aligning to TRBD2. Germline assignment: CDR1 LNHDA and CDR2 SQIVND (reference sequence). V lost 3 bases and J lost 0; bases outside the gene matches: 4. The CDR3 has 16 amino acids. CDR3 residues: CASSMHSGSSYNEQFF. The DNA of the CDR3 is TGTGCCAGTAGTATGCACAGCGGGAGCTCCTACAATGAGCAGTTCTTC. Combining the CDR3 with reference TRBV19 and TRBJ2-1 gives the whole variable domain DGGITQSPKYLFRKEGQNVTLSCEQNLNHDAMYWYRQDPGQGLRLIYYSQIVNDFQKGDIAEGYSVSREKKESFPLTVTSAQKNPTAFYLCASSMHSGSSYNEQFFGPGTRLTVL.

This clone appeared once. The rearrangement links TRBV5-1 to TRBJ1-4; 9 nucleotides agree with TRBD1. Trimming cost V 4 bases and J 11 bases; bases outside gene matches: 9. From germline, CDR1 is SGHRS and CDR2 YFSETQ. This CDR3 comprises 14 residues. This chain's CDR3 is CASSDGQGHEKLFF. Written as DNA, the CDR3 is TGCGCCAGCAGCGATGGACAGGGGCACGAGAAACTGTTTTTT.

The V call is TRBV19, the J call TRBJ1-1; tentative D call: TRBD1 (6 bases). Looked up from germline, CDR1 is LNHDA and CDR2 is SQIVND (reference sequence). Trimming cost V 7 bases and J 5 bases, with 17 bases left between them. There are 14 residues in the CDR3. CDR3 sequence reads: CASIKPGARTEAFF. In DNA, the CDR3 is TGTGCCAGTATAAAGCCAGGGGCGAGGACTGAAGCTTTCTTT.